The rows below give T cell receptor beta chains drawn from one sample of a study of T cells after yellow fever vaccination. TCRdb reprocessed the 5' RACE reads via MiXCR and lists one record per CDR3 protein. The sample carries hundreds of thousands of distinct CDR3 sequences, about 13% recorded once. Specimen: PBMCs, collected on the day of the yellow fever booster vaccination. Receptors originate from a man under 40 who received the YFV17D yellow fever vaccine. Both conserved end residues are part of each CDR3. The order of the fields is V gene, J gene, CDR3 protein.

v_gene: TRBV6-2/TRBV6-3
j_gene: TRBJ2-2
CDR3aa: CASSSQSPGELFF

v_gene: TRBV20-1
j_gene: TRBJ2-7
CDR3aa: CSARAYLLAGNSYEQYF

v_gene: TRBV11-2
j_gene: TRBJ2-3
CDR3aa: CASSAILTTRTDTQYF

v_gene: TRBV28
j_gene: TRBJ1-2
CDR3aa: CASSRHGYTF

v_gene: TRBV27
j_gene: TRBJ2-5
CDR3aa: CASSRLDHQETQYF

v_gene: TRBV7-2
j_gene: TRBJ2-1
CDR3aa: CASTNRGPYNEQFF

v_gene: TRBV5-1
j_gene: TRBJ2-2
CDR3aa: CASGLQGGYTGELFF

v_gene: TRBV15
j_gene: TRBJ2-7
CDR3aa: CATSGGRTSIDEQYF

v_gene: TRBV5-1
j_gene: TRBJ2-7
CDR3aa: CASSAGLAHQRAHEQYF

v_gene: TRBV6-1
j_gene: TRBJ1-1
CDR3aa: CASSPSTGGQTEAFF

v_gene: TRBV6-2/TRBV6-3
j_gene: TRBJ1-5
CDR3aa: CASSSGPRVGQPQHF

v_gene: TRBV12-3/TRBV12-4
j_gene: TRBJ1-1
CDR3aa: CASNLGQGSTEAFF

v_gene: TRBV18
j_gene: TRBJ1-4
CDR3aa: CASSLRATNEKLFF

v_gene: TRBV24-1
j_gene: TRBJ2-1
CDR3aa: CALPNTDGYHSNEQFF

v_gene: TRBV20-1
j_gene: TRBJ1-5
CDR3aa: CSARDLNGNQPPHF

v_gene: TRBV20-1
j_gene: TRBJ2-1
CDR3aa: CSASRTSGSGVQFF

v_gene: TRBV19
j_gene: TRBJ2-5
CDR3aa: CASSMLGTGIETQYF

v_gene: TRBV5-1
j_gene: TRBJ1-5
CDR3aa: CASSLAGARGQPQHF

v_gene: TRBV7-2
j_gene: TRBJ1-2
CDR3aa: CASSNGQNYGYTF

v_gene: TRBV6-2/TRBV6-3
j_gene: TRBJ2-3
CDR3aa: CAISAGGRTDTQYF

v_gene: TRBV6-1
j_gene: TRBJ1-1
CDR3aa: CASSRGAALTEAFF

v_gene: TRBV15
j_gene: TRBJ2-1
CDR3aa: CATGRGSIYNEQFF

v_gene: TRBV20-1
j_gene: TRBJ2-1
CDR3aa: CSARTGLAGVYRSYNEQFF

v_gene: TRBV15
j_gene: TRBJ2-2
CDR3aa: CATSIDSIGRELFF

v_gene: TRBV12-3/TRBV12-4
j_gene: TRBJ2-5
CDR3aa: CASSLERRALETQYF

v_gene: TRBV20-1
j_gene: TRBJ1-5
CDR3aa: CSASMGYQPQHF

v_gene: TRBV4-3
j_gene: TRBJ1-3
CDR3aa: CASSQAPTAGIGNTIYF